The next 15 T cell receptor beta chains were all read from a single sample in a study of T cells in Graves' hyperthyroidism and ophthalmopathy. From RNA transcripts, TCR beta CDR3 regions were amplified. A set of HTBI primers served as the primers for a first-round RT-PCR of the TCR CDR3. TCRdb ran MiXCR on the multiplex PCR reads and lists one entry per CDR3 protein. The table includes hundreds of thousands of distinct CDR3 sequences, around 15% detected once. Material: blood. These receptors originate from a woman under 40 with Graves' hyperthyroidism.

This clonotype has ten or more counts. The CDR3 spells CASRDLLSSYNEQFF. As DNA, the CDR3 is TGTGCCAGCAGGGATCTCCTGAGCTCCTACAATGAGCAGTTCTTC. This chain links TRBV27 with TRBJ2-1; no definite D call. The CDR3 is made up of 15 amino acids. Trimming took off 6 bases at V and 0 bases at J, with 12 bases between the two ends. The germline CDR1 and CDR2 sequences are MNHEY and SMNVEV (reference sequence).

The chain uses TRBV11-2 and TRBJ2-2, with D tentatively TRBD2 (7 bases). This CDR3 contains 12 residues. CDR1 is SGHAT and CDR2 is FQNNGV in the germline V gene. Trimming removed 11 bases from V and 4 bases from J, with 11 bases in between. The CDR3 DNA sequence: TGTGCCGACCGGGGGGCCACCGGGGAGCTGTTTTTT. This encodes CADRGATGELFF.

Concerning this clonotype: The junction departs from germline at one end; a sequencing error may be responsible. The chain has TRBV6-1 and TRBJ2-5; D ambiguous. Per the germline V gene, CDR1 is MNHNS and CDR2 is SASEGT. CDR3 length: 10 amino acids. DNA for the CDR3: TGTGCCAGCATTTGGCAGGAGATACACTTC. It yields the protein CASIWQEIHF.

V and J are TRBV20-1 and TRBJ2-7; TRBD2 might be the D (5 bases). The V end lost 6 bases, the J end lost 1 base, and 22 bases lay between the germline ends. Germline V gene data show CDR1 as DFQATT and CDR2 as SNEGSKA (reference sequence). The CDR3 contains 16 residues. The CDR3 nucleotides are TGCAGTGCGACCTCCCACGGGAATTCAGTTTCCTACGAGCAGTACTTC. It codes for CSATSHGNSVSYEQYF.

This clonotype was detected a few times. The genes are TRBV2 and TRBJ2-2; D not certain. Germline loops: CDR1 SNHLY, CDR2 FYNNEI. This CDR3 has 15 residues. V was clipped by 0 bases and J by 8 bases, with 13 bases between them. CDR3 loop: CASSEASRLRGELFF. The CDR3 bases are TGTGCCAGCAGTGAAGCCAGCAGGCTAAGAGGGGAGCTGTTTTTT.

This clonotype was recorded a few times. The rearrangement uses TRBV11-2 and TRBJ1-4; D remains unclear. This CDR3 is 15 amino acids long. Per the germline V gene, CDR1 is SGHAT and CDR2 is FQNNGV. Trimming took off 0 bases at V and 8 bases at J, with 13 bases between the two ends. In DNA form, the CDR3 reads TGTGCCAGCAGCTTAGATAGCGTTGCTGGAGAAAAACTGTTTTTT. Translation: CASSLDSVAGEKLFF.

A few counts support this clonotype. The chain employs TRBV15 and TRBJ2-5; D is possibly TRBD1 or TRBD2 (5 bases each). Germline assignment: CDR1 LNHNV and CDR2 YYDKDF (reference sequence). The V gene lost 0 bases and the J gene lost 3 bases, with 5 bases spanning the gap. This CDR3 contains 13 residues. CDR3 DNA sequence: TGTGCCACCAGCAGAGAGGGGGAAGAGACCCAGTACTTC. Translated: CATSREGEETQYF.

The chain links TRBV7-2 to TRBJ2-1; D is unclear. Germline values: CDR1 SGHTA, CDR2 FQGNSA. The CDR3 has 12 amino acids. Deletions cut 8 bases from V and 3 bases from J, with 8 bases between. CDR3 nucleotide sequence: TGTGCCAGCTCACATGACTACAATGAGCAGTTCTTC. This sequence encodes CASSHDYNEQFF.

This clonotype appeared many times. The DNA of the CDR3 is TGCAGTGCTCAGACGGGAGATACGCAGTATTTT. Protein product: CSAQTGDTQYF. This chain uses TRBV20-1 with TRBJ2-3; no clear D gene. Germline V gene data show CDR1 as DFQATT and CDR2 as SNEGSKA (reference sequence). The CDR3 loop spans 11 amino acids. Trimming cost V 5 bases and J 5 bases, with 8 bases left between them.

Ten or more counts support this clonotype. The chain links TRBV20-1 to TRBJ2-1; maybe TRBD2 (6 bases). CDR3 length equals 15 residues. From germline, CDR1 is DFQATT and CDR2 SNEGSKA (reference sequence). V shed 8 bases and J shed 0 bases, with 17 bases lying between them. This CDR3 is CSQLGGASSYNEQFF. The CDR3 DNA is TGCAGTCAATTAGGCGGGGCGAGCTCCTACAATGAGCAGTTCTTC.

The V call is TRBV29-1, the J call TRBJ2-1, with 12 bases fitting TRBD2. V dropped 8 bases and J dropped 2; count of bases not matched to a gene: 7. This CDR3 is built from 15 residues. Looked up from germline, CDR1 is SQVTM and CDR2 is ANQGSEA. CDR3 coding DNA: TGCAGCATTAGACTAGCGGGAGACCCCTACAATGAGCAGTTCTTC. It is translated as CSIRLAGDPYNEQFF.

This clonotype has a count of ten or more. This chain connects TRBV28 to TRBJ2-5; TRBD1 might be the D (6 bases). Trimming pared 3 bases from V and 4 bases from J, leaving 9 bases between. This CDR3 region has 13 residues. The V gene's germline CDR1 is MDHEN and CDR2 SYDVKM. In DNA form, the CDR3 reads TGTGCCAGCAGTTTTTTAGGGGGAGAGACCCAGTACTTC. This translates into CASSFLGGETQYF.

The J gene is TRBJ2-1, the V gene TRBV20-1; TRBD2 agrees at 7 bases. Per germline, CDR1 DFQATT and CDR2 SNEGSKA (reference sequence). J gave up 2 bases and V 6 bases, and 7 bases lay outside the gene matches. This CDR3 spans 14 amino acids. The CDR3: CSAPTSLPYNEQFF. The DNA of the CDR3 is TGCAGTGCCCCGACTAGCCTTCCCTACAATGAGCAGTTCTTC.

The table lists this clonotype with many counts. This rearrangement joins TRBV3-1 to TRBJ2-5; no reliable D call. Trimming took 4 bases from V and 4 from J, leaving 7 bases between them. Looked up from germline, CDR1 is LGHDT and CDR2 is YNNKEL (reference sequence). The CDR3 length is 12 residues. CDR3 sequence reads: CASSRPGETQYF. CDR3 nucleotides: TGTGCCAGCAGCCGTCCCGGAGAGACCCAGTACTTC.

The table lists this clonotype with many counts. The chain combines TRBV6-5 with TRBJ2-7; tentatively, D is TRBD1 (6 bases). Trimming cost V 2 bases and J 7 bases, with 18 bases left between them. Germline loops: CDR1 MNHEY, CDR2 SVGAGI. The CDR3 contains 15 residues. The CDR3 loop is CASSYGGQSLGEQYF. The CDR3 coding sequence is TGTGCCAGCAGTTACGGAGGACAGAGCCTAGGGGAGCAGTACTTC.